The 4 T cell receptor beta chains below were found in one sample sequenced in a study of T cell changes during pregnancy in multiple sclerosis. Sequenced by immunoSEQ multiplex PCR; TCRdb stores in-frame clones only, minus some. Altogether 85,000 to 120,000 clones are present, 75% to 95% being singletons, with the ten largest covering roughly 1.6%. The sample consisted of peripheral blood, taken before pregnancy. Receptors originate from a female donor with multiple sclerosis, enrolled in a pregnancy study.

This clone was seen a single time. The CDR3 DNA reads TGTGCCAGCATTCCGGGGGGCTCCTACGAGCAGTACTTC. As protein: CASIPGGSYEQYF. The rearrangement links TRBV28 to TRBJ2-7, with 7 bases aligning to TRBD2. The CDR3 is 13 amino acids. With 7 bases clipped from V and 0 bases from J, the junction kept 3 bases outside the gene matches. Looked up from germline, CDR1 is MDHEN and CDR2 is SYDVKM.

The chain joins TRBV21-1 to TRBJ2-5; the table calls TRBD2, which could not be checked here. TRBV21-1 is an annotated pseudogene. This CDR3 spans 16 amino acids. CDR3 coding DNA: TGTGCCAGCAGCAAAGCGGCTAGCGGGAGCCAAGAGACCCAGTACTTC. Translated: CASSKAASGSQETQYF.

Written as DNA, the CDR3 is TGCGCCAGCAGCCAAGAGGCAGGGCCAAGCTCCTACGAGCAGTACTTC. Protein product: CASSQEAGPSSYEQYF. This chain joins TRBV4-3 and TRBJ2-7; D might be TRBD1 (5 bases). Germline-derived CDR1 and CDR2 are LGHNA and YSLEER. The CDR3 spans 16 residues. V lost 0 bases, J lost 0 bases, and 12 bases lay in between.

CDR3 amino acids: CASSLFPGSQETQYF. The DNA of the CDR3 is TGTGCCAGCAGCTTATTCCCAGGTAGCCAAGAGACCCAGTACTTC. The chain has TRBV11-2 and TRBJ2-5; no firm D call. The CDR3 has 15 residues. Germline CDR1 and CDR2: SGHAT and FQNNGV. V gave up 2 bases and J gave up 1 base, with 11 bases separating them.